Shown below are 3 T cell receptor beta chains from a single sample sequenced in a study of early T cells in non-severe SARS-CoV-2 infection (dated by TCRdb to the early 2020s). Receptors were amplified or captured by 5' RACE. Instrument on record: NextSeq 500. TCRdb trimmed the raw reads at Q25, called clones with MiXCR and kept productive beta chains. Duplicate CDR3 protein sequences are folded into a single record with the most common DNA and genes. The sample table shows 95,000 to 100,000 distinct CDR3 sequences, and approximately 11% are seen once. The ten largest clones capture around 5% of the sample. Material: whole blood. Receptors originate from an adult who was a healthcare worker with PCR-confirmed SARS-CoV-2 infection or an uninfected control (not recorded which).

This clonotype was detected ten times or more. The rearrangement joins TRBV12-3 or TRBV12-4 to TRBJ2-7; 9 bases align to TRBD1. This CDR3 has 15 amino acids. Losses at the gene ends were 5 bases for V and 6 bases for J; bases not matched to a gene: 11. The CDR3 sequence: CASSILPGQGAEQYF. In nucleotides, the CDR3 is TGTGCCAGCAGTATACTCCCGGGACAGGGTGCCGAGCAGTACTTC.

The chain has TRBV29-1 and TRBJ2-3, with TRBD2 identical over 12 bases. This CDR3 has 14 amino acids. Germline CDR1 and CDR2: SQVTM and ANQGSEA. Trimming at V came to 6 bases and at J to 0 bases, leaving 1 base not matched to a gene. This chain's CDR3 is CSVTSGGSTDTQYF. CDR3 DNA: TGCAGCGTGACTAGCGGGGGAAGCACAGATACGCAGTATTTT.

This clonotype was seen ten or more times. The V gene is TRBV18, the J gene TRBJ1-1, with D possibly matching TRBD1 (6 bases). V lost 2 bases, J lost 0 bases, and 10 bases lay in between. CDR3 length: 15 amino acids. CDR1 and CDR2 (germline): KGHSH, LQKENI. CDR3 region: CASSPRTAMNTEAFF. The CDR3 DNA sequence: TGTGCCAGCTCACCAAGGACAGCCATGAACACTGAAGCTTTCTTT.